The rows below give T cell receptor beta chains drawn from one sample of a study of blood T cells in healthy people across ages. TCRdb independently ran MiXCR on the 5' RACE reads; one entry per CDR3 protein. Among about 1.6 million distinct CDR3 sequences, roughly a third were seen once, and the ten largest hold 11%. The material sequenced was blood. These receptors were taken from a woman in her 30s in good health. CDR3s include the opening cysteine and the closing phenylalanine or tryptophan. Each record gives: clone size, V gene, J gene, D gene, CDR3 protein, CDR3 DNA. The D gene is left open where the match is weak. The listing skips clone size in some rows; elsewhere it reads once, few, many or a size class.

once	TRBV6-2/TRBV6-3	TRBJ2-1	.	CACRQNRANRDNEQFF	TGTGCCTGCAGACAAAACCGGGCCAACCGGGACAATGAGCAGTTCTTC
.	TRBV4-1	TRBJ2-6	.	CASNVYQGTSGANVLTF	TGCGCCAGCAACGTTTACCAGGGGACTTCTGGGGCCAACGTCCTGACTTTC
.	TRBV5-1	TRBJ2-7	.	CASSRGGTDSSYEQYF	TGCGCCAGCAGCCGGGGCGGCACCGACAGCTCCTACGAGCAGTACTTC
.	TRBV6-1	TRBJ2-1	.	CASRPPEHGGRFIGEQFF	TGTGCCAGCAGGCCCCCAGAGCACGGGGGGCGCTTCATCGGTGAGCAGTTCTTC
.	TRBV5-1	TRBJ2-5	.	CASSLAEAGHYQETQYF	TGCGCCAGCAGCTTGGCCGAGGCAGGACACTACCAAGAGACCCAGTACTTC
few	TRBV15	TRBJ2-7	.	CATSRDVGAEQYF	TGTGCCACCAGCAGAGATGTGGGGGCCGAGCAGTACTTC
.	TRBV20-1	TRBJ2-1	.	CSARKGLGRDNEQFF	TGCAGTGCTAGAAAAGGTCTAGGCAGGGACAATGAGCAGTTCTTC
few	TRBV4-1	TRBJ2-1	.	CASSQVRMGDNEQFF	TGCGCCAGCAGCCAAGTAAGGATGGGGGACAATGAGCAGTTCTTC
.	TRBV19	TRBJ2-3	.	CAVRDRFSTDTQYF	TGTGCCGTGAGGGACCGCTTTAGCACAGATACGCAGTATTTT
.	TRBV4-1	TRBJ2-5	TRBD2	CASSPRSGRETQYF	TGCGCCAGCAGCCCTAGAAGCGGGAGGGAGACCCAGTACTTC
.	TRBV14	TRBJ2-1	TRBD1	CASSQRRDRRNNEQFF	TGTGCCAGCAGCCAACGCCGGGACAGGAGGAACAATGAGCAGTTCTTC
once	TRBV25-1	TRBJ1-2	.	CAITDRSGDTF	TGTGCCATCACGGACAGATCTGGCGACACCTTC
.	TRBV6-6	TRBJ1-4	.	CASSYDRTNEKLFF	TGTGCCAGCAGTTACGACCGAACGAATGAAAAACTGTTTTTT
.	TRBV7-2	TRBJ2-5	TRBD2	CASSFGGGGACETQYF	TGTGCCAGCAGCTTCGGGGGCGGGGGGGCTTGTGAGACCCAGTACTTC
.	TRBV29-1	TRBJ2-1	TRBD1	CSVPGTGGCNEQFF	TGCAGCGTCCCCGGGACAGGGGGCTGCAATGAGCAGTTCTTC
few	TRBV3-1	TRBJ2-5	TRBD2	CASSQGSSGKLAETQYF	TGTGCCAGCAGCCAAGGTTCTAGCGGGAAATTGGCGGAGACCCAGTACTTC
.	TRBV2	TRBJ2-7	TRBD1	CASTRQGHEQYF	TGTGCCAGCACCCGACAGGGCCACGAGCAGTACTTC
.	TRBV28	TRBJ2-3	.	CASSLSRGTQYF	TGTGCCAGCAGCCTGTCCAGGGGTACGCAGTATTTT
.	TRBV3-1	TRBJ1-1	.	CASSTGTLRAEAFF	TGTGCCAGCAGTACCGGGACCCTTAGAGCTGAAGCTTTCTTT
.	TRBV11-2	TRBJ1-1	.	CASSLDRGVLPGTEAFF	TGTGCCAGCAGCTTAGATCGAGGGGTCCTCCCGGGGACTGAAGCTTTCTTT
few	TRBV6-6	TRBJ2-6	.	CASSYSSPSSGANVLTF	TGTGCCAGCAGTTACTCGAGTCCGAGCTCTGGGGCCAACGTCCTGACTTTC
many	TRBV9	TRBJ1-2	.	CASSVDSYYGYTF	TGTGCCAGCAGCGTAGACAGTTACTATGGCTACACCTTC
.	TRBV28	TRBJ2-1	.	CASSPRNRGAPYNEQFF	TGTGCCAGCAGTCCCAGAAACCGCGGGGCCCCCTACAATGAGCAGTTCTTC
few	TRBV29-1	TRBJ1-4	TRBD1	CSVNQGATNEKLFF	TGCAGCGTCAACCAGGGGGCAACTAATGAAAAACTGTTTTTT
few	TRBV4-2	TRBJ1-1	.	CASSPSGPGQVYTEAFF	TGTGCCAGCAGCCCCTCAGGACCAGGACAAGTGTACACTGAAGCTTTCTTT
.	TRBV27	TRBJ2-7	.	CASTPSGGVGSYEQYF	TGTGCCAGCACTCCTTCCGGCGGGGTAGGGTCCTACGAGCAGTACTTC
.	TRBV6-1	TRBJ1-5	.	CASSEASQPQHF	TGTGCCAGCAGTGAAGCTAGCCAGCCCCAGCATTTT
.	TRBV27	TRBJ1-2	.	CASSLSAGLSDGYTF	TGTGCCAGCAGTTTATCCGCGGGGTTATCGGATGGCTACACCTTC
few	TRBV6-6	TRBJ2-5	TRBD1	CASSLAGGVYQETQYF	TGTGCCAGCAGCCTCGCAGGGGGAGTTTACCAAGAGACCCAGTACTTC
.	TRBV25-1	TRBJ2-1	TRBD2	CASSDPGGGAGNEQFF	TGTGCCAGCAGTGACCCCGGCGGGGGGGCTGGGAATGAGCAGTTCTTC